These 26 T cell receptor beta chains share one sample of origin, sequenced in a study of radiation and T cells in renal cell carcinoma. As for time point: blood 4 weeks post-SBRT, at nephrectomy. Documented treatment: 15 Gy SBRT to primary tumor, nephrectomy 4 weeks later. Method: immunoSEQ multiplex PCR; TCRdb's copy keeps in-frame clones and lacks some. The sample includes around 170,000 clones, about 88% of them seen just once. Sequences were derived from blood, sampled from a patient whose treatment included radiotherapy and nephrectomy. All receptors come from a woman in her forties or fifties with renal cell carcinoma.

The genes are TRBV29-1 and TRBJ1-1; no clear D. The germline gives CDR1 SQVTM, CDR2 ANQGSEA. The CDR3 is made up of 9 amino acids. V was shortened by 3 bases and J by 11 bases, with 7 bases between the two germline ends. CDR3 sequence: CSVEELAFF. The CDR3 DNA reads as TGCAGCGTTGAGGAGTTGGCTTTCTTT.

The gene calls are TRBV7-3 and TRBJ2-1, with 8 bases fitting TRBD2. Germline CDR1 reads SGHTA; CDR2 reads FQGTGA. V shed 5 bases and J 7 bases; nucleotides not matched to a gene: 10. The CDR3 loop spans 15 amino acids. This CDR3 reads CASSAPGGRDNEQFF. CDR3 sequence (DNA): TGTGCCAGCAGCGCCCCGGGGGGGCGGGATAATGAGCAGTTCTTC.

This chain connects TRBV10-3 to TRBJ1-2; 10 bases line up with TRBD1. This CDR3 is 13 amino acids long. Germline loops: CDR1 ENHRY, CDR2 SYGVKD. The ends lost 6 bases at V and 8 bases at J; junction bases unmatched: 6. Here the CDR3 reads CAIRADRGRGYTF. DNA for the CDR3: TGTGCCATCAGGGCAGACAGGGGGCGAGGCTACACCTTC.

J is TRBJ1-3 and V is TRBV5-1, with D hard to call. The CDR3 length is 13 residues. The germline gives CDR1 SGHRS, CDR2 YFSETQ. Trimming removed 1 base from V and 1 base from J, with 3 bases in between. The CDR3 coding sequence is TGCGCCAGCAGCTTGTTTTCTGGAAACACCATATATTTT. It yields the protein CASSLFSGNTIYF.

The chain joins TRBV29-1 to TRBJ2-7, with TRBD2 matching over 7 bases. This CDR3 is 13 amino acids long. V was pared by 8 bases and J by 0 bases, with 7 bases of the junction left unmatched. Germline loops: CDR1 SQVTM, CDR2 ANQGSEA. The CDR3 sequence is CSISRGGSYEQYF. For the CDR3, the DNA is TGCAGCATCTCACGCGGGGGCTCCTACGAGCAGTACTTC.

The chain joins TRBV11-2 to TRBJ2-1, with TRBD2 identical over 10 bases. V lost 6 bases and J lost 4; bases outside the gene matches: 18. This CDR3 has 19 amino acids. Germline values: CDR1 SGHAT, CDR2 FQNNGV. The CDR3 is CASRRSSGGGPLGYNEQFF. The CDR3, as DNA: TGTGCCAGCAGACGTTCTAGCGGGGGCGGGCCCCTGGGGTACAATGAGCAGTTCTTC. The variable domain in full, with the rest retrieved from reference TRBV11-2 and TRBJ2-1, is EAGVAQSPRYKIIEKRQSVAFWCNPISGHATLYWYQQILGQGPKLLIQFQNNGVVDDSQLPKDRFSAERLKGVDSTLKIQPAKLEDSAVYLCASRRSSGGGPLGYNEQFFGPGTRLTVL.

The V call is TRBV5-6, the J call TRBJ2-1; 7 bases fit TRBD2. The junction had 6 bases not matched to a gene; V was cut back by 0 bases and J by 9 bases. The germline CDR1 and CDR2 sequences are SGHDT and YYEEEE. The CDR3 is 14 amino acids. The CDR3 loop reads CASSLGLAVAEQFF. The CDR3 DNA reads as TGTGCCAGCAGCTTGGGGCTAGCGGTGGCTGAGCAGTTCTTC.

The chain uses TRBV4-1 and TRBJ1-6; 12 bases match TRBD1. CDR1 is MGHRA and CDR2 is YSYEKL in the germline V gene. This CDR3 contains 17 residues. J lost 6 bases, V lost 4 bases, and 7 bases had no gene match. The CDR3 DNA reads TGCGCCAGCAGCCCCCGGGACAGGGGGCTTCTTAATTCACCCCTCCACTTT. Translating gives CASSPRDRGLLNSPLHF.

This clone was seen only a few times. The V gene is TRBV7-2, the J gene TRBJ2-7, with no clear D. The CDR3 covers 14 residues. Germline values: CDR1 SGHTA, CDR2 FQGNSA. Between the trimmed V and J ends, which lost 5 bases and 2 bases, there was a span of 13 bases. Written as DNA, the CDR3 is TGTGCCAGCAGCCCCAGCCCAGGTCCCTACGAGCAGTACTTC. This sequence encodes CASSPSPGPYEQYF.

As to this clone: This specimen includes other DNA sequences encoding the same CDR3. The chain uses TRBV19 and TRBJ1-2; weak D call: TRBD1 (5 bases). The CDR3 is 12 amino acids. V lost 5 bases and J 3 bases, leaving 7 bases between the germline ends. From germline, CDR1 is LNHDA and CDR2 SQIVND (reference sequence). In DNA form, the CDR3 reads TGTGCCAGTAGTTTGGGGGACTATGGCTACACCTTC. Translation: CASSLGDYGYTF.

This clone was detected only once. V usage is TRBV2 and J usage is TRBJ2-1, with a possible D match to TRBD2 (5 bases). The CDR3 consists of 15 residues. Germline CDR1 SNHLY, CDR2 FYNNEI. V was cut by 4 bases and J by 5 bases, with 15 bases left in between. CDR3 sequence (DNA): TGTGCCAGCAGTGTTGAGGGATTAGTCCACAATGAGCAGTTCTTC. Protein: CASSVEGLVHNEQFF. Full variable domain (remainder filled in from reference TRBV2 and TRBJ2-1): EPEVTQTPSHQVTQMGQEVILRCVPISNHLYFYWYRQILGQKVEFLVSFYNNEISEKSEIFDDQFSVERPDGSNFTLKIRSTKLEDSAMYFCASSVEGLVHNEQFFGPGTRLTVL.

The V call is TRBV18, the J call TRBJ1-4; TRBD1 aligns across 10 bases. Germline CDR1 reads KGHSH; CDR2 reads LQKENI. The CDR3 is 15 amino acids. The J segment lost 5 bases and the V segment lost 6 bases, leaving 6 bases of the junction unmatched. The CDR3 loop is CASSRPGQGNEKLFF. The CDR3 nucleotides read TGTGCCAGCTCGCGACCGGGACAGGGGAATGAAAAACTGTTTTTT. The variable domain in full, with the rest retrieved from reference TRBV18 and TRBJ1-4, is NAGVMQNPRHLVRRRGQEARLRCSPMKGHSHVYWYRQLPEEGLKFMVYLQKENIIDESGMPKERFSAEFPKEGPSILRIQQVVRGDSAAYFCASSRPGQGNEKLFFGSGTQLSVL.

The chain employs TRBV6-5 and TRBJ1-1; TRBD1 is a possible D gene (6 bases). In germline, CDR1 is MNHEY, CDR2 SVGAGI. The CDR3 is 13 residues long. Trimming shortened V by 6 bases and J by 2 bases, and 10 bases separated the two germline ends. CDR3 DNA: TGTGCCAGCAGACAGGGTCTAAACACTGAAGCTTTCTTT. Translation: CASRQGLNTEAFF.

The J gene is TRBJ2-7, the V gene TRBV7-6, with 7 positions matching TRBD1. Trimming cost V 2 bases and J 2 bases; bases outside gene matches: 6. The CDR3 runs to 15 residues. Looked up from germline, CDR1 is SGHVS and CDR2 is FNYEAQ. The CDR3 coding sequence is TGTGCCAGCAGCTTATACCATACAGGGGCCTACGAGCAGTACTTC. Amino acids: CASSLYHTGAYEQYF.

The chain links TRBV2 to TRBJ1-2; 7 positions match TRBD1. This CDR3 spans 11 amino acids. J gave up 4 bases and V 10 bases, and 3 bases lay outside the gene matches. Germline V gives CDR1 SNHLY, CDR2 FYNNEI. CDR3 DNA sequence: TGTGCCACCGGGACAGCCTATGGCTACACCTTC. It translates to CATGTAYGYTF.

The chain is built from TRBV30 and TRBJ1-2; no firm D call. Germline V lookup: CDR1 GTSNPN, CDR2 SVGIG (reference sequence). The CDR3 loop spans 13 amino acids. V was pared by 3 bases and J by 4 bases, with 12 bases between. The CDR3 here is CAWRLDLSYGYTF. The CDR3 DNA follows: TGTGCCTGGAGGCTGGACCTTTCCTATGGCTACACCTTC.

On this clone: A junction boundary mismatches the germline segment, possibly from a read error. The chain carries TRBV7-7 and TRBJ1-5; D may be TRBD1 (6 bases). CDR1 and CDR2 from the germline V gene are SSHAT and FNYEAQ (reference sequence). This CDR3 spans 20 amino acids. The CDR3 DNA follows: TGTGCTAGCAGCTTATGCGCCCTTGAGGGGGGCATTAATAGCAATCAGCCCCAGCATTTT. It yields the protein CASSLCALEGGINSNQPQHF.

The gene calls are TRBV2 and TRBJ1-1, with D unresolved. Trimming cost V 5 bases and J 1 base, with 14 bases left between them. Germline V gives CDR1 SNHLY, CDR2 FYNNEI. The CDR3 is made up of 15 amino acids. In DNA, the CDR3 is TGTGCCAGCAGTTCCTCCGGGCAGGAGAACACTGAAGCTTTCTTT. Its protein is CASSSSGQENTEAFF.

CDR3 nucleotide sequence: TGTGCCAGTAGTAGCCCCGGTGCGGAAAACATTCAGTACTTC. Its translation: CASSSPGAENIQYF. The chain uses TRBV19 and TRBJ2-4; D unresolved. This CDR3 is 14 amino acids long. The germline gives CDR1 LNHDA, CDR2 SQIVND (reference sequence). Trimming removed 4 bases at V and 5 bases at J, with 12 bases between.

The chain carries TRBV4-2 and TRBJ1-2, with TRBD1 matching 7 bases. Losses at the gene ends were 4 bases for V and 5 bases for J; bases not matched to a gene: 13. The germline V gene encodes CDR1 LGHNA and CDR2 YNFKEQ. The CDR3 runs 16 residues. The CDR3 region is CASSLEPGTAIYGYTF. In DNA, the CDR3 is TGTGCCAGCAGCCTCGAACCCGGGACAGCGATTTATGGCTACACCTTC.

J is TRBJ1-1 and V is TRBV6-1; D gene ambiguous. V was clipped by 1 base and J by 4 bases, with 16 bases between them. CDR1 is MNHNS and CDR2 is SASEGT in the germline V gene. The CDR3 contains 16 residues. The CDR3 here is CASSEVLLREGTEAFF. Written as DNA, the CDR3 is TGTGCCAGCAGTGAAGTCCTCCTGAGGGAGGGCACTGAAGCTTTCTTT.

The CDR3 here is CASSLVLGAAVNTEAFF. DNA of the CDR3: TGTGCCAGCAGCTTAGTCTTGGGGGCGGCTGTGAACACTGAAGCTTTCTTT. The chain couples TRBV11-1 to TRBJ1-1; maybe TRBD1 (6 bases). The CDR3 covers 17 residues. Per germline, CDR1 SGHAT and CDR2 FQDESV (reference sequence). Trimming removed 1 base at V and 0 bases at J, with 15 bases between.

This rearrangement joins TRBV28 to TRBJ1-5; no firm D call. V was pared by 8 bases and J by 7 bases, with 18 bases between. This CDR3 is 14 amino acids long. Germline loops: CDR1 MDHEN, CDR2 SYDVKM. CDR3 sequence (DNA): TGTGCCAGCCTAAGGACGGACCTGGGGCAGCCCCAGCATTTT. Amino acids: CASLRTDLGQPQHF.

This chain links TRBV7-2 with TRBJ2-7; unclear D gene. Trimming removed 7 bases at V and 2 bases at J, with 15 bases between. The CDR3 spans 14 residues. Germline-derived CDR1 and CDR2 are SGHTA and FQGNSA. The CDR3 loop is CASTPQVLPYEQYF. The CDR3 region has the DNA TGTGCCAGCACACCCCAGGTGTTACCCTACGAGCAGTACTTC.

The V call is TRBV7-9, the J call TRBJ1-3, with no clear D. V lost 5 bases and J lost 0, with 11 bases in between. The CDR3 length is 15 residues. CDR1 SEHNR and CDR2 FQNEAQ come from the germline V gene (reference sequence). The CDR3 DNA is TGTGCCAGCAGCCCATCCACGAGCTCTGGAAACACCATATATTTT. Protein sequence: CASSPSTSSGNTIYF.

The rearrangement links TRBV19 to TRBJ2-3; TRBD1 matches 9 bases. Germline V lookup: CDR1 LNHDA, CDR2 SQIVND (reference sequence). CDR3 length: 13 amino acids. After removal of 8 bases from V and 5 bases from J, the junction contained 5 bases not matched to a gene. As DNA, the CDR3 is TGTGCCAGTTCAGACAGGGGGGAAGATACGCAGTATTTT. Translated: CASSDRGEDTQYF. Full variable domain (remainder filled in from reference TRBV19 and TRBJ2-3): DGGITQSPKYLFRKEGQNVTLSCEQNLNHDAMYWYRQDPGQGLRLIYYSQIVNDFQKGDIAEGYSVSREKKESFPLTVTSAQKNPTAFYLCASSDRGEDTQYFGPGTRLTVL.